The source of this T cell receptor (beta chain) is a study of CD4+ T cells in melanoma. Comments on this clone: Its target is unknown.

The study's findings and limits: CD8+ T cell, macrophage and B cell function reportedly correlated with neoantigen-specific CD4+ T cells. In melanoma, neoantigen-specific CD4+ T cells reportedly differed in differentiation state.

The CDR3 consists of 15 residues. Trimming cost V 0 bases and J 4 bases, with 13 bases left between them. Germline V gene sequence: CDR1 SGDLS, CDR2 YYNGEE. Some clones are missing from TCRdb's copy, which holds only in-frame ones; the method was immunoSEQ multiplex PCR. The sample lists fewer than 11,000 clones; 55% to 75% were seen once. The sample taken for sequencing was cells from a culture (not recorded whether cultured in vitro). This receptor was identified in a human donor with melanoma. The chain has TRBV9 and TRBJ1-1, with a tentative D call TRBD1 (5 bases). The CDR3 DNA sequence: TGTGCCAGCAGCGTAGTGGGGGTTTTGGGCACTGAAGCTTTCTTT. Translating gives CASSVVGVLGTEAFF.